One and the same sample provided the 21 T cell receptor beta chains below, sequenced in a study of T cell changes during pregnancy in multiple sclerosis. Using immunoSEQ multiplex PCR, the repertoire was profiled, and TCRdb retains in-frame clones only, with some absent. The sample has 37,000 or so clones; 80% to 90% are singletons. The specimen was CD4+ T cells from peripheral blood mononuclear cells, collected in the first trimester of pregnancy. Receptor source: a female donor with multiple sclerosis, enrolled in a pregnancy study.

J is TRBJ1-2 and V is TRBV20-1, with TRBD1 as a possible D gene (5 bases). The length of the CDR3 is 11 residues. Germline-derived CDR1 and CDR2 are DFQATT and SNEGSKA (reference sequence). The CDR3 is CSLSGAHGYTF. The CDR3 DNA reads as TGCAGCCTTTCTGGGGCCCATGGCTACACCTTC.

The chain combines TRBV5-1 with TRBJ2-1, with 9 bases fitting TRBD2. Germline V gene data show CDR1 as SGHRS and CDR2 as YFSETQ. The CDR3 runs 19 residues. The ends lost 4 bases at V and 6 bases at J; junction bases unmatched: 20. In DNA form, the CDR3 reads TGCGCCAGCAGCGTCCCGCTAGCGGGGATAGCCGAAGGTCGCAATGAGCAGTTCTTC. Translating gives CASSVPLAGIAEGRNEQFF. The complete variable domain, with remaining parts taken from reference TRBV5-1 and TRBJ2-1, reads KAGVTQTPRYLIKTRGQQVTLSCSPISGHRSVSWYQQTPGQGLQFLFEYFSETQRNKGNFPGRFSGRQFSNSRSEMNVSTLELGDSALYLCASSVPLAGIAEGRNEQFFGPGTRLTVL.

This clone was seen a single time. The CDR3 is CASSIDRGRLETQYF. In nucleotides, the CDR3 is TGTGCCAGTAGTATTGACAGGGGGCGCCTAGAGACCCAGTACTTC. The chain uses TRBV19 and TRBJ2-5, with 10 bases that match TRBD1. This CDR3 has 15 residues. Trimming removed 3 bases from V and 4 bases from J; junction bases left unmatched: 5. Germline loops: CDR1 LNHDA, CDR2 SQIVND (reference sequence).

The chain employs TRBV7-9 and TRBJ1-1, with D hard to call. The CDR3 runs to 14 residues. CDR1 is SEHNR, CDR2 FQNEAQ, per germline (reference sequence). Trimming took off 1 base at V and 3 bases at J, with 9 bases between the two ends. The CDR3 coding sequence is TGTGCCAGCAGCTTAGTGTCGGAGCACACTGAAGCTTTCTTT. This encodes CASSLVSEHTEAFF.

The chain combines TRBV11-2 with TRBJ2-1; weak D call: TRBD1 (5 bases). CDR3 length: 17 amino acids. Per the germline V gene, CDR1 is SGHAT and CDR2 is FQNNGV. V lost 1 base and J 2 bases, leaving 15 bases between the germline ends. The CDR3, as DNA: TGTGCCAGCAGCTTAGTCCTAACAGGTGCCCCCTACAATGAGCAGTTCTTC. This codes for CASSLVLTGAPYNEQFF. Using reference TRBV11-2 and TRBJ2-1 for the parts outside the CDR3, the full variable domain is EAGVAQSPRYKIIEKRQSVAFWCNPISGHATLYWYQQILGQGPKLLIQFQNNGVVDDSQLPKDRFSAERLKGVDSTLKIQPAKLEDSAVYLCASSLVLTGAPYNEQFFGPGTRLTVL.

This chain uses TRBV5-4 with TRBJ2-7, with D possibly TRBD2 on 6 matching bases. Trimming removed 4 bases from V and 0 bases from J, with 14 bases in between. The germline V gene has CDR1 SGHNT and CDR2 YYREEE (reference sequence). The CDR3 is made up of 15 amino acids. The CDR3 coding sequence is TGTGCCAGCAGCACCCCTGGGACTTTCTCCTACGAGCAGTACTTC. Translating gives CASSTPGTFSYEQYF.

V is TRBV30 and J is TRBJ2-2, with TRBD2 identical over 10 bases. Germline V gene lookup returns CDR1 GTSNPN and CDR2 SVGIG (reference sequence). The ends lost 8 bases at V and 5 bases at J; junction bases unmatched: 8. The CDR3 length is 14 residues. The CDR3 sequence is CALERGGGTGELFF. The DNA of the CDR3 is TGTGCCCTGGAGCGGGGGGGCGGAACCGGGGAGCTGTTTTTT.

This chain joins TRBV6-1 and TRBJ1-5; possibly TRBD1 for D (5 bases). Germline CDR1 is MNHNS and CDR2 is SASEGT. Trimming shortened V by 3 bases and J by 0 bases, and 15 bases separated the two germline ends. This CDR3 is 17 amino acids long. The CDR3 nucleotides are TGTGCCAGCAGTGAGAAGGTCGCAGGGCTTAGCAATCAGCCCCAGCATTTT. Its translation is CASSEKVAGLSNQPQHF.

The rearrangement links TRBV7-2 to TRBJ1-1; the D is unclear. The CDR3 runs to 14 residues. Germline CDR1 reads SGHTA; CDR2 reads FQGNSA. V lost 4 bases and J lost 6, with 15 bases in between. CDR3 coding DNA: TGTGCCAGCAGCTCCCCCCAGACATTAGCTGAAGCTTTCTTT. Translation gives CASSSPQTLAEAFF.

This chain connects TRBV10-3 to TRBJ2-7; 7 bases line up with TRBD1. CDR1 is ENHRY, CDR2 SYGVKD, per germline. The CDR3 totals 13 residues. The ends lost 6 bases at V and 4 bases at J; junction bases unmatched: 6. CDR3 coding DNA: TGTGCCATCAGCACGGGACAGATGTACGAGCAGTACTTC. It yields the protein CAISTGQMYEQYF.

The chain recombines TRBV11-3 with TRBJ2-3; 7 bases are a match to TRBD2. V lost 1 base, J lost 6 bases, and 4 bases stayed unmatched. Germline assignment: CDR1 SGHNT and CDR2 YENEEA. The CDR3 sequence is 14 residues long. The CDR3 region has the DNA TGTGCCAGCAGCTTAGGCGGGAGCGCGGATACGCAGTATTTT. Protein: CASSLGGSADTQYF.

The gene calls are TRBV9 and TRBJ1-5; 7 nucleotides match TRBD1. Losses at the gene ends were 4 bases for V and 3 bases for J; bases not matched to a gene: 4. The CDR3 runs 14 residues. Germline-derived CDR1 and CDR2 are SGDLS and YYNGEE. CDR3 protein: CASSRDRNNQPQHF. The DNA of the CDR3 is TGTGCCAGCAGCCGGGACAGAAACAATCAGCCCCAGCATTTT.

The gene calls are TRBV2 and TRBJ1-5; D unresolved. The CDR3 has 14 amino acids. Germline-derived CDR1 and CDR2 are SNHLY and FYNNEI. Trimming stripped 4 bases from V and 3 bases from J, with 10 bases between. The CDR3 loop is CASSGSDSNQPQHF. The CDR3 DNA reads as TGTGCCAGCAGTGGTTCAGACTCCAATCAGCCCCAGCATTTT.

The CDR3 DNA follows: TGTGCCAGCAGCACCCGACAGGGTGGTGAAAAACTGTTTTTT. This sequence encodes CASSTRQGGEKLFF. The chain employs TRBV7-7 and TRBJ1-4; 7 positions match TRBD1. Looked up from germline, CDR1 is SSHAT and CDR2 is FNYEAQ (reference sequence). The V segment lost 5 bases and the J segment 7 bases; nucleotides outside the gene matches: 7. This CDR3 has 14 residues.

The V and J genes are TRBV6-5 and TRBJ1-1; weak D call: TRBD1 (6 bases). This CDR3 is 16 amino acids long. Germline CDR1 and CDR2: MNHEY and SVGAGI. Trimming cost V 0 bases and J 2 bases, with 13 bases left between them. Written as DNA, the CDR3 is TGTGCCAGCAGTTACTCACAGGGTTACTTTAACACTGAAGCTTTCTTT. This gives the protein CASSYSQGYFNTEAFF.

The chain recombines TRBV29-1 with TRBJ1-3; D gene ambiguous. This CDR3 has 14 residues. The V end lost 7 bases, the J end lost 0 bases, and 13 bases lay between the germline ends. CDR1 is SQVTM and CDR2 is ANQGSEA in the germline V gene. The CDR3 reads CSAKPPNSGNTIYF. CDR3 nucleotide sequence: TGCAGCGCTAAGCCGCCAAACTCTGGAAACACCATATATTTT.

CDR3 nucleotide sequence: TGTGCCAGTCGGTCGGGGGGGGCTGGGGAGACCCAGTACTTC. It yields the protein CASRSGGAGETQYF. J is TRBJ2-5 and V is TRBV19; TRBD2 matches 8 bases. This CDR3 spans 14 amino acids. Per the germline V gene, CDR1 is LNHDA and CDR2 is SQIVND (reference sequence). V was pared by 8 bases and J by 5 bases, with 10 bases of the junction left unmatched.

This sequence joins TRBV6-5 and TRBJ2-7, with 11 bases matching TRBD2. Germline V lookup: CDR1 MNHEY, CDR2 SVGAGI. The CDR3 consists of 15 residues. V trimming: 0 bases; J trimming: 2 bases; junction bases outside the gene matches: 0. The CDR3 loop reads CASSYSLAGAYEQYF. The CDR3 DNA follows: TGTGCCAGCAGTTACTCACTAGCGGGGGCCTACGAGCAGTACTTC.

This clone was counted once. This chain connects TRBV5-4 to TRBJ2-5, with D possibly TRBD1 on 6 matching bases. V lost 3 bases and J lost 1, with 10 bases in between. The CDR3 runs to 14 residues. Looked up from germline, CDR1 is SGHNT and CDR2 is YYREEE (reference sequence). For the CDR3, the DNA is TGTGCCAGCAGCTCACAGGGTCTCCAAGAGACCCAGTACTTC. Translated, it gives CASSSQGLQETQYF.

This clone came up a few times. The V call is TRBV19, the J call TRBJ2-3, with unresolved D. From germline, CDR1 is LNHDA and CDR2 SQIVND (reference sequence). V gave up 3 bases and J gave up 5 bases, with 3 bases separating them. The CDR3 is 11 residues long. The CDR3 here is CASSIQDTQYF. DNA of the CDR3: TGTGCCAGTAGTATCCAAGATACGCAGTATTTT.

This chain connects TRBV27 to TRBJ2-5; 9 positions match TRBD1. Trimming cost V 2 bases and J 5 bases; bases outside gene matches: 6. The CDR3 loop spans 15 amino acids. The V gene's germline CDR1 is MNHEY and CDR2 SMNVEV (reference sequence). The CDR3 is CASSLMGQGIETQYF. CDR3 in DNA: TGTGCCAGCAGTTTAATGGGACAGGGTATCGAGACCCAGTACTTC.